Presented here are 25 T cell receptor beta chains from one specimen sequenced in a study of T-cell memory formation after mild COVID-19. Each CDR3 protein gets one entry after TCRdb re-called the 5' RACE reads with MiXCR. The sample lists some 290,000 distinct CDR3 sequences; 15% to 20% were seen once. Sequenced input: PBMCs or a T cell subset sorted from them (not recorded which). All receptors come from a man between 18 and 35 years old who had mild COVID-19 (a few samples of this study predate the infection). Cell type and time point are not known.

This clonotype was counted many times. J is TRBJ2-7 and V is TRBV10-3, with 8 positions matching TRBD1. Germline V gene data show CDR1 as ENHRY and CDR2 as SYGVKD. V lost 5 bases to trimming and J lost 6 bases; unmatched junction nucleotides: 9. The CDR3 consists of 14 residues. Written as DNA, the CDR3 is TGTGCCATCAGTAAAACCCGGACAGGGAGCGAGCAGTACGTC. Protein: CAISKTRTGSEQYV.

A few counts support this clonotype. This chain uses TRBV3-1 with TRBJ1-2; D ambiguous. This CDR3 comprises 12 residues. V was shortened by 2 bases and J by 6 bases, with 7 bases between the two germline ends. Germline assignment: CDR1 LGHDT and CDR2 YNNKEL (reference sequence). The CDR3 spells CASSQRENGYTF. Here the CDR3 DNA reads TGTGCCAGCAGCCAACGGGAGAATGGCTACACCTTC.

This clonotype was picked up a small number of times. The V gene is TRBV5-6, the J gene TRBJ1-2; 8 nucleotides align to TRBD1. The V and J ends lost 3 bases and 1 base, in that order; junction bases with no gene match: 2. The CDR3 is made up of 14 amino acids. Germline CDR1 reads SGHDT; CDR2 reads YYEEEE. The CDR3 DNA follows: TGTGCCAGCAGCTGGGACAGGAATAACTATGGCTACACCTTC. This gives the protein CASSWDRNNYGYTF. Looking up the rest from reference TRBV5-6 and TRBJ1-2 gives the full variable domain: DAGVTQSPTHLIKTRGQQVTLRCSPKSGHDTVSWYQQALGQGPQFIFQYYEEEERQRGNFPDRFSGHQFPNYSSELNVNALLLGDSALYLCASSWDRNNYGYTFGSGTRLTVV.

This clonotype was observed a few times. The rearrangement joins TRBV7-3 to TRBJ2-3; TRBD1 might be the D (5 bases). This CDR3 has 14 amino acids. Trimming took off 5 bases at V and 2 bases at J, with 11 bases between the two ends. Per germline, CDR1 SGHTA and CDR2 FQGTGA. CDR3 sequence: CASSKGPYTDTQYF. CDR3 coding DNA: TGTGCCAGCAGCAAGGGGCCTTACACAGATACGCAGTATTTT.

The V gene is TRBV15, the J gene TRBJ1-4; D gene unclear. The ends were cut back, 0 bases at V and 8 bases at J, with 7 bases in the middle. Germline loops: CDR1 LNHNV, CDR2 YYDKDF (reference sequence). The length of the CDR3 is 13 residues. Here the CDR3 reads CATSRDGGEKLFF. As DNA, the CDR3 is TGTGCCACCAGCAGAGATGGAGGGGAAAAACTGTTTTTT. The full variable domain, in which reference TRBV15 and TRBJ1-4 provide the parts outside the CDR3, is DAMVIQNPRYQVTQFGKPVTLSCSQTLNHNVMYWYQQKSSQAPKLLFHYYDKDFNNEADTPDNFQSRRPNTSFCFLDIRSPGLGDTAMYLCATSRDGGEKLFFGSGTQLSVL.

This clonotype was counted a few times. The rearrangement links TRBV20-1 to TRBJ2-2; TRBD1 matches 11 bases. The germline gives CDR1 DFQATT, CDR2 SNEGSKA (reference sequence). This CDR3 has 13 residues. The CDR3 here is CNPGQGDTGELFF. The CDR3, as DNA: TGCAATCCGGGACAGGGGGACACCGGGGAGCTGTTTTTT.

The chain combines TRBV7-2 with TRBJ2-3; D is unresolved. Germline CDR1 and CDR2: SGHTA and FQGNSA. The CDR3 is 17 amino acids. Trimming removed 5 bases at V and 1 base at J, with 19 bases between. CDR3 coding DNA: TGTGCCAGCAGCCACCGACCCGGAGAGCTGGGCACAGATACGCAGTATTTT. This translates into CASSHRPGELGTDTQYF.

This rearrangement joins TRBV6-5 to TRBJ1-5; tentatively, D is TRBD1 (5 bases). Germline lookup yields CDR1 MNHEY and CDR2 SVGAGI. Trimming took off 7 bases at V and 7 bases at J, with 14 bases between the two ends. This CDR3 region has 13 residues. CDR3 DNA: TGTGCCAGCAAAGTAGGGGCTGGGCAGCCCCAGCATTTT. This encodes CASKVGAGQPQHF.

The chain couples TRBV5-6 to TRBJ2-1; D remains unclear. Trimming shortened V by 1 base and J by 12 bases, and 8 bases separated the two germline ends. From germline, CDR1 is SGHDT and CDR2 YYEEEE. The CDR3 extends over 11 amino acids. CDR3 nucleotides: TGTGCCAGCAGCTTGTTAGGTGGGCAGTTCTTC. Its translation is CASSLLGGQFF.

This chain connects TRBV6-2 or TRBV6-3 to TRBJ2-7; D not resolved. CDR1 is MNHEY and CDR2 is SVGEGT in the germline V gene. Trimming shortened V by 2 bases and J by 8 bases, and 7 bases separated the two germline ends. The CDR3 runs to 11 residues. The CDR3 coding sequence is TGTGCCAGCAGTTACGGGCTTAAGCAGTACGTC. This encodes CASSYGLKQYV.

This clonotype was observed a few times. This sequence joins TRBV7-9 and TRBJ2-1; D remains unclear. The ends were cut back, 4 bases at V and 9 bases at J, with 7 bases in the middle. Germline CDR1 is SEHNR and CDR2 is FQNEAQ (reference sequence). CDR3 length: 11 residues. CDR3 region: CASSSLREQFF. CDR3 in DNA: TGTGCCAGCAGCTCACTTCGTGAGCAGTTCTTC.

This clonotype was seen a single time. This rearrangement joins TRBV19 to TRBJ2-5; no clear D gene. The germline CDR1 and CDR2 sequences are LNHDA and SQIVND (reference sequence). CDR3 length: 14 residues. Trimming took 3 bases from V and 5 from J, leaving 13 bases between them. In nucleotides, the CDR3 is TGTGCCAGTAGTATGTGGGGTTCCCGGGAGACCCAGTACTTC. Its translation is CASSMWGSRETQYF.

The DNA of the CDR3 is TGTGCCAGCGCCGGGGCACGGGGGGAGCAGTACTTC. Protein product: CASAGARGEQYF. The V call is TRBV6-5, the J call TRBJ2-7; D might be TRBD2 (6 bases). Trimming shortened V by 8 bases and J by 7 bases, and 15 bases separated the two germline ends. Germline loops: CDR1 MNHEY, CDR2 SVGAGI. This CDR3 has 12 amino acids.

This clonotype was seen only a few times. The genes are TRBV4-1 and TRBJ1-1; 9 positions match TRBD1. V lost 3 bases and J lost 5; bases outside the gene matches: 7. Germline V gene sequence: CDR1 MGHRA, CDR2 YSYEKL. The CDR3 spans 15 residues. This CDR3 reads CASSHPGQGETEAFF. CDR3 nucleotide sequence: TGCGCCAGCAGCCACCCGGGACAGGGAGAAACTGAAGCTTTCTTT.

This chain joins TRBV4-2 and TRBJ2-7; perhaps D is TRBD1 or TRBD2 (5 bases each). V lost 0 bases, J lost 4 bases, and 7 bases lay in between. CDR3 size: 13 residues. CDR1 is LGHNA and CDR2 is YNFKEQ in the germline V gene. CDR3 region: CASSQDWGYEQYV. For the CDR3, the DNA is TGTGCCAGCAGCCAAGATTGGGGGTACGAGCAGTACGTC.

This clonotype showed up many times. The V gene is TRBV5-1, the J gene TRBJ1-1; possibly TRBD1 for D (5 bases). The germline V gene has CDR1 SGHRS and CDR2 YFSETQ. Trimming took 3 bases from V and 1 from J, leaving 13 bases between them. CDR3 length equals 15 residues. CDR3 nucleotides: TGCGCCAGCAGCTATGGACACGAAGGGAACACTGAAGCTTTCTTT. This codes for CASSYGHEGNTEAFF.

The chain couples TRBV7-2 to TRBJ1-6; D unresolved. The V end was cut by 0 bases, the J end by 10 bases, with 1 base between. The CDR3 is 11 residues long. CDR1 is SGHTA, CDR2 FQGNSA, per germline. The CDR3 loop reads CASSLASPLHF. The CDR3 DNA is TGTGCCAGCAGCTTAGCCTCACCCCTCCACTTT.

This clonotype has a handful of counts. This rearrangement joins TRBV7-2 to TRBJ1-4; TRBD1 aligns across 11 bases. The ends lost 3 bases at V and 10 bases at J; junction bases unmatched: 1. CDR1 is SGHTA, CDR2 FQGNSA, per germline. The CDR3 length is 13 residues. The CDR3 here is CASSFGTGGKLFF. As DNA, the CDR3 is TGTGCCAGCAGCTTCGGGACAGGGGGAAAACTGTTTTTT.

This rearrangement joins TRBV7-2 to TRBJ1-3; D gene uncertain. The CDR3 loop spans 17 amino acids. CDR1 is SGHTA, CDR2 FQGNSA, per germline. Trimming took 0 bases from V and 0 from J, leaving 12 bases between them. CDR3 coding DNA: TGTGCCAGCAGCTTAGCTCGGACCGCGTCCTCTGGAAACACCATATATTTT. Translating gives CASSLARTASSGNTIYF.

This clonotype has just a few counts. V and J are TRBV12-3 or TRBV12-4 and TRBJ1-5; the D gene is possibly TRBD1 (5 bases). This CDR3 has 13 amino acids. Deletions cut 3 bases from V and 5 bases from J, with 8 bases between. In DNA form, the CDR3 reads TGTGCCAGCAGTTTGGGGGGTCATCAGCCCCAGCATTTT. It codes for CASSLGGHQPQHF.

This clonotype has a handful of counts. The rearrangement joins TRBV3-1 to TRBJ2-4; D is unresolved. In germline, CDR1 is LGHDT, CDR2 YNNKEL (reference sequence). V lost 2 bases to trimming and J lost 3 bases, with 8 bases between them. CDR3 length equals 14 residues. CDR3: CASSQMGNKNIQYF. The CDR3 DNA sequence: TGTGCCAGCAGCCAAATGGGGAACAAAAACATTCAGTACTTC.

This clonotype was observed many times. The V call is TRBV20-1, the J call TRBJ1-1; tentative D call: TRBD1 (6 bases). Germline V gene lookup returns CDR1 DFQATT and CDR2 SNEGSKA (reference sequence). CDR3 size: 13 residues. Trimming pared 5 bases from V and 1 base from J, leaving 11 bases between. The CDR3 DNA follows: TGCAGTGCTGGAAAGGGACAGAACACTGAAGCTTTCTTT. It is translated as CSAGKGQNTEAFF.

Comments on this clonotype: The junction departs from germline at one end; a sequencing error may be responsible. CDR3 nucleotide sequence: TGTGCCAGCAGCCGCCGAGAGGTAGACTATGGCTGCACCTTC. This encodes CASSRREVDYGCTF. This chain links TRBV3-1 with TRBJ1-2; no reliable D call. The CDR3 is 14 amino acids. Per the germline V gene, CDR1 is LGHDT and CDR2 is YNNKEL (reference sequence).

The CDR3 sequence: CASSSKQNYGYTF. CDR3 DNA: TGTGCCAGCAGTTCGAAACAGAACTATGGCTACACCTTC. The J gene is TRBJ1-2, the V gene TRBV12-3 or TRBV12-4; D gene unclear. Trimming shortened V by 4 bases and J by 2 bases, and 8 bases separated the two germline ends. The CDR3 runs 13 residues.

This clonotype was seen ten or more times. The rearrangement joins TRBV11-2 to TRBJ1-6; unclear D gene. V lost 5 bases and J 3 bases, leaving 32 bases between the germline ends. This CDR3 contains 22 residues. CDR1 SGHAT and CDR2 FQNNGV come from the germline V gene. The CDR3, as DNA: TGTGCCAGCAGCACATTAGGGCGACCCAGGAGGACTAGAGTCTACTATAATTCACCCCTCCACTTT. Amino acid sequence: CASSTLGRPRRTRVYYNSPLHF.